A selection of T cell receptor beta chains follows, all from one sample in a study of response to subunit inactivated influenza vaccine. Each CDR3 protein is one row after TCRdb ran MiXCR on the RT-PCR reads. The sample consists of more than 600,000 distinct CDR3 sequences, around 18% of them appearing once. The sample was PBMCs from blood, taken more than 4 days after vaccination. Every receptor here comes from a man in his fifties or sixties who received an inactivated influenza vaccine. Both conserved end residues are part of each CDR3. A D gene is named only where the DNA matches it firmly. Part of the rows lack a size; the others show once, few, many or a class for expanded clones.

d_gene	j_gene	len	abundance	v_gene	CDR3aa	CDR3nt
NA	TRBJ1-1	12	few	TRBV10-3	CAISEYGTEAFF	TGTGCCATCAGTGAGTATGGCACTGAAGCTTTCTTT
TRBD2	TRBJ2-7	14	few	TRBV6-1	CASTTSGNTYEQYF	TGTGCCAGCACGACTAGCGGAAATACCTACGAGCAGTACTTC
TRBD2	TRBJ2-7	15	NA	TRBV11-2	CASSPTSGVRYEQYF	TGTGCCAGCAGCCCCACTAGCGGGGTTCGCTACGAGCAGTACTTC
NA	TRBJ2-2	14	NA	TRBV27	CASSLTGSNAELFF	TGTGCCAGCAGTTTAACGGGATCGAATGCGGAGCTGTTTTTT
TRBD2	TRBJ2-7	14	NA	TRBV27	CASSPLTSGYEQYF	TGTGCCAGCAGTCCACTGACTAGCGGGTACGAGCAGTACTTC
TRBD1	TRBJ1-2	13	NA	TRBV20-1	CSARDTRGLGYTF	TGCAGTGCTAGAGATACGAGGGGGCTTGGCTACACCTTC
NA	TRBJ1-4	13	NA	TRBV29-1	CSVADTPNEKLFF	TGCAGCGTTGCGGACACCCCTAATGAAAAACTGTTTTTT
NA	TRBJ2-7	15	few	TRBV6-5	CASSYPSQGTYEQYF	TGTGCCAGCAGTTACCCGTCACAGGGTACCTACGAGCAGTACTTC
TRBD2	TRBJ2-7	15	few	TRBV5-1	CASSLDWGGSYEQYF	TGCGCCAGCAGCTTGGATTGGGGGGGCTCCTACGAGCAGTACTTC
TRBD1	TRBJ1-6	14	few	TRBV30	CAWTSGTGSSPLHF	TGTGCCTGGACGTCTGGGACAGGGAGTTCACCCCTCCACTTT
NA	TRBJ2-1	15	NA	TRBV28	CASSLGGPTYNEQFF	TGTGCCAGCAGTTTAGGGGGGCCGACCTACAATGAGCAGTTCTTC
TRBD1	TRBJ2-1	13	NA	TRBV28	CASSLRTGSEQFF	TGTGCCAGCAGTTTGCGGACAGGGTCTGAGCAGTTCTTC